Reported below is one T cell receptor beta chain. Its antigen remains unknown. The data derive from a study of radiation and T cells in renal cell carcinoma. Noted time point: blood 4 weeks post-SBRT, at nephrectomy. The treatment is: 15 Gy SBRT to primary tumor, nephrectomy 4 weeks later. Nephrectomy followed 15 Gy stereotactic body radiation by 4 weeks. Serial blood draws occurred at baseline and 2 and 4 weeks post-SBRT. Clear cell pathology was present in this patient's renal cell carcinoma. Generated by immunoSEQ multiplex PCR, the TCRdb table keeps only in-frame clones and is missing some. This repertoire shows some 150,000 clones, 86% found once; its top ten account for 15% to 20%. General study points: In blood, top tumor clones expanded by 2 weeks, shrinking by 4.

Germline lookup yields CDR1 SGHVS and CDR2 FNYEAQ. Trimming removed 0 bases at V and 10 bases at J, with 7 bases between. CDR3 length: 12 residues. The receptor comes from a woman aged 45 to 65 with renal cell carcinoma. Sequenced here: blood, sampled from a patient whose treatment included radiotherapy and nephrectomy. The rearrangement uses TRBV7-6 and TRBJ2-1; D is unclear. The CDR3 protein is CASSLAEQEQFF. DNA for the CDR3: TGTGCCAGCAGCTTAGCCGAACAGGAGCAGTTCTTC.